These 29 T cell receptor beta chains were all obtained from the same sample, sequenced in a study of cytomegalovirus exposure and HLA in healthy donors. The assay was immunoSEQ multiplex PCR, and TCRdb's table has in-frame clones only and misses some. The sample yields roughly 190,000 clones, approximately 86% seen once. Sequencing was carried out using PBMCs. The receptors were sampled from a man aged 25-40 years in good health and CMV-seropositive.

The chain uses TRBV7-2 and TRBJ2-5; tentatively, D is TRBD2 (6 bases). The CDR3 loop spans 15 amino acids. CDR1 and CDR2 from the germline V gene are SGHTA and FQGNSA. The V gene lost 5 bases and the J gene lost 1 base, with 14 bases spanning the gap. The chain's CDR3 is CASSPRIAAQETQYF. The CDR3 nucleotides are TGTGCCAGCAGCCCTCGTATAGCGGCCCAAGAGACCCAGTACTTC.

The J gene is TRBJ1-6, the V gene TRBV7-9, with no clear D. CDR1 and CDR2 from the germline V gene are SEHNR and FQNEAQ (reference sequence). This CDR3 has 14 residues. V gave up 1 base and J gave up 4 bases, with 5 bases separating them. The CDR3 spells CASSLDGYNSPLHF. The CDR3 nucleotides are TGTGCCAGCAGCTTAGATGGTTATAATTCACCCCTCCACTTT.

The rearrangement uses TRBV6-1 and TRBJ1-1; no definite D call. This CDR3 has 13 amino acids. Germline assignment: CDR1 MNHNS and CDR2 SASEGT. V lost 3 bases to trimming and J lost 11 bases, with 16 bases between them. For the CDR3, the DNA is TGTGCCAGCAGTGACCTCTCTTCTGCCCGCGCTTTCTTT. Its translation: CASSDLSSARAFF.

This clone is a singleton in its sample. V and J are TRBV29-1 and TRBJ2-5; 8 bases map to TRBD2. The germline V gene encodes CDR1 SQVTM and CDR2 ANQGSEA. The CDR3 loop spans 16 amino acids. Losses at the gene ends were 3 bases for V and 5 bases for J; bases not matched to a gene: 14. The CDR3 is CSVDLGPGLVGETQYF. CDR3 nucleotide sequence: TGCAGCGTTGATCTCGGGCCGGGACTAGTCGGTGAGACCCAGTACTTC.

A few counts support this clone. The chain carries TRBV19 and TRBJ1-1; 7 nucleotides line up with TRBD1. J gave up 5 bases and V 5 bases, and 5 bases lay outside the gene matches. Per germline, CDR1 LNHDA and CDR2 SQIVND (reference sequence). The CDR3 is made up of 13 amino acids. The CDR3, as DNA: TGTGCCAGTAGTCTCGACAGGGAAACTGAAGCTTTCTTT. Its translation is CASSLDRETEAFF.

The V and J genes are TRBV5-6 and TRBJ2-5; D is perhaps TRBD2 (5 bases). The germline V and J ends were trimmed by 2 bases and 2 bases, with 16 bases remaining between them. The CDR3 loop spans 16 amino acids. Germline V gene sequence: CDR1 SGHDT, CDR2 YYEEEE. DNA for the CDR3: TGTGCCAGCAGCTTCGGAATCGGGGTTTCGCAAGAGACCCAGTACTTC. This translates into CASSFGIGVSQETQYF. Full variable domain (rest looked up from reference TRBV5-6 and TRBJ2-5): DAGVTQSPTHLIKTRGQQVTLRCSPKSGHDTVSWYQQALGQGPQFIFQYYEEEERQRGNFPDRFSGHQFPNYSSELNVNALLLGDSALYLCASSFGIGVSQETQYFGPGTRLLVL.

The CDR3 nucleotides read TGCAGCGTTCGACAGGCCACGCAGTATTTT. Protein product: CSVRQATQYF. This chain links TRBV29-1 with TRBJ2-3; D possibly corresponds to TRBD1 (6 bases). Germline V gives CDR1 SQVTM, CDR2 ANQGSEA. This CDR3 region has 10 residues. V gave up 5 bases and J gave up 9 bases, with 9 bases separating them.

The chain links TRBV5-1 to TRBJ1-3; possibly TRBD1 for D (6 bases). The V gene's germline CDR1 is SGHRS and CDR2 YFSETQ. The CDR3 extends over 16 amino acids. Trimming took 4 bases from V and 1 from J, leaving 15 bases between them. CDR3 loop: CASSPGGSLSGNTIYF. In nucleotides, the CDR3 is TGCGCCAGCAGCCCGGGGGGCAGTCTTTCTGGAAACACCATATATTTT.

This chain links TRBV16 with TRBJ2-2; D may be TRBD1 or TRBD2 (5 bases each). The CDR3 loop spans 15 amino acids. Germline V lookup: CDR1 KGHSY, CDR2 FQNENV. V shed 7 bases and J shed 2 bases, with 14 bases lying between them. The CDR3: CASIPRGPNTGELFF. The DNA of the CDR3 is TGTGCCAGCATCCCGAGGGGCCCCAACACCGGGGAGCTGTTTTTT.

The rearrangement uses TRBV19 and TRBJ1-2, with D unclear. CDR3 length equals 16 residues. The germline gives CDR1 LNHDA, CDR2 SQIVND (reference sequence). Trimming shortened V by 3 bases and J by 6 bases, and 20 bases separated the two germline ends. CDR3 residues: CASSIAQVAGPHGYTF. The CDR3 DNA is TGTGCCAGTAGTATCGCCCAGGTTGCGGGCCCGCATGGCTACACCTTC. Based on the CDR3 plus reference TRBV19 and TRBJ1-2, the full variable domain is DGGITQSPKYLFRKEGQNVTLSCEQNLNHDAMYWYRQDPGQGLRLIYYSQIVNDFQKGDIAEGYSVSREKKESFPLTVTSAQKNPTAFYLCASSIAQVAGPHGYTFGSGTRLTVV.

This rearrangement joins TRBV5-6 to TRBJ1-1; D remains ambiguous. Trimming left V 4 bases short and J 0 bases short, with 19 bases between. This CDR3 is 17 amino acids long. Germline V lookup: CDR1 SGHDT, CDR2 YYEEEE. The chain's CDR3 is CASSPNVPTLLNTEAFF. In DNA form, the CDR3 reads TGTGCCAGCAGCCCCAACGTCCCGACCCTTTTGAACACTGAAGCTTTCTTT. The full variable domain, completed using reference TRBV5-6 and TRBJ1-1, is DAGVTQSPTHLIKTRGQQVTLRCSPKSGHDTVSWYQQALGQGPQFIFQYYEEEERQRGNFPDRFSGHQFPNYSSELNVNALLLGDSALYLCASSPNVPTLLNTEAFFGQGTRLTVV.

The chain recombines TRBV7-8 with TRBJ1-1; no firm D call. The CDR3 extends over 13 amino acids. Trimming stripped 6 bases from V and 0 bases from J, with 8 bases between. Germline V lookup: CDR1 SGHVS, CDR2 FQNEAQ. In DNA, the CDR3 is TGTGCCAGCAGGTATGGCCTGAACACTGAAGCTTTCTTT. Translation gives CASRYGLNTEAFF.

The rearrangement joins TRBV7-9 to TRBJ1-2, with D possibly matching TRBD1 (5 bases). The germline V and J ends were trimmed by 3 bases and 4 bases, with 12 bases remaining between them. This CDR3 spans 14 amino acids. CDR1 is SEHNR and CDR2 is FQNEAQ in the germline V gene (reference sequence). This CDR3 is CASSLTADFYGYTF. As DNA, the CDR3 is TGTGCCAGCAGCTTGACAGCTGATTTCTATGGCTACACCTTC.

The CDR3: CASSLERGAEAFF. The CDR3 coding sequence is TGTGCCAGCAGCTTAGAGCGGGGGGCTGAAGCTTTCTTT. The V gene is TRBV11-2, the J gene TRBJ1-1; possibly TRBD1 for D (5 bases). The CDR3 contains 13 residues. V dropped 0 bases and J dropped 6 bases, with 8 bases sitting between them. CDR1 is SGHAT and CDR2 is FQNNGV in the germline V gene.

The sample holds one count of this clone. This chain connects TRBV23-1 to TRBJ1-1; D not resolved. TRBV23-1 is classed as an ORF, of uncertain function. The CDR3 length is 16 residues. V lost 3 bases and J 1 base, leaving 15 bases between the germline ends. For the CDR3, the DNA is TGCGCCAGCAGTCATCCCCCGGAGGTTGGGAACACTGAAGCTTTCTTT. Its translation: CASSHPPEVGNTEAFF.

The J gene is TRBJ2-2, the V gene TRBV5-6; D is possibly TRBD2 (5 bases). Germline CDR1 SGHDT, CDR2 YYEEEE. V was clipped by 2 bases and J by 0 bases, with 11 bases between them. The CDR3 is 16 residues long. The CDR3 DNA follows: TGTGCCAGCAGCTTCGGACTTACCTCGAACACCGGGGAGCTGTTTTTT. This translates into CASSFGLTSNTGELFF. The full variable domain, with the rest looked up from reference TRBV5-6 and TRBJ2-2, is DAGVTQSPTHLIKTRGQQVTLRCSPKSGHDTVSWYQQALGQGPQFIFQYYEEEERQRGNFPDRFSGHQFPNYSSELNVNALLLGDSALYLCASSFGLTSNTGELFFGEGSRLTVL.

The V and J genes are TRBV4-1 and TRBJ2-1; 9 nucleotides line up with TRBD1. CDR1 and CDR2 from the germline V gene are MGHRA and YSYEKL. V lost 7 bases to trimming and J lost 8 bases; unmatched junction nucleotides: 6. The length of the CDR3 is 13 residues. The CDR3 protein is CASTGQGKDEQFF. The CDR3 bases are TGCGCCAGCACCGGACAGGGGAAAGATGAGCAGTTCTTC.

The CDR3 DNA reads as TGTGCCAGCAGCCGCTCACTATCTGAGGGGGCTAATGGCTACACCTTC. Protein: CASSRSLSEGANGYTF. The chain is built from TRBV7-2 and TRBJ1-2; 7 nucleotides line up with TRBD1. V was pared by 5 bases and J by 6 bases, with 15 bases of the junction left unmatched. The CDR3 has 16 amino acids. The germline CDR1 and CDR2 sequences are SGHTA and FQGNSA.

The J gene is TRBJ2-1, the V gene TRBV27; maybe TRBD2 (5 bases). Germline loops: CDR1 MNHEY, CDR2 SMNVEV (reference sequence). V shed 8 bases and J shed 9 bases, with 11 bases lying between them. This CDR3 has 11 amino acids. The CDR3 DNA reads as TGTGCCAGCGGGAGAGGCGGTGAGCAGTTCTTC. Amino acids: CASGRGGEQFF.

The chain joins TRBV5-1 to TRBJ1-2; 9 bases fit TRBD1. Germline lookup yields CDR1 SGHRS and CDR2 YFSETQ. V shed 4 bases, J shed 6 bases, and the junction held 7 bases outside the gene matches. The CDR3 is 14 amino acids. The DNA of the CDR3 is TGCGCCAGCAGCCCGCCGGACAGGGGACATGGCTACACCTTC. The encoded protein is CASSPPDRGHGYTF.

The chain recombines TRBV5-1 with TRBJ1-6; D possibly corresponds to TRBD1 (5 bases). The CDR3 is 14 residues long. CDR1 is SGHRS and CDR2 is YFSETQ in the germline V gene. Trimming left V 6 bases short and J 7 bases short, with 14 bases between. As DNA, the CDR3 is TGCGCCAGCACCTCCGGGGGTAGGAATTCACCCCTCCACTTT. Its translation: CASTSGGRNSPLHF.

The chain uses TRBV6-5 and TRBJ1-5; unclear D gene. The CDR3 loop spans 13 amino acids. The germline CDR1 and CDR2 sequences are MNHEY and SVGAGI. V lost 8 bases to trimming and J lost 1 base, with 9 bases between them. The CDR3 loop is CASASGSNQPQHF. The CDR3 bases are TGTGCCAGCGCGTCAGGCAGCAATCAGCCCCAGCATTTT.

CDR3 DNA: TGCGCCAGCAGCTTGGCCATTCAGGGGGCCAAAAACATTCAGTACTTC. Translating it yields CASSLAIQGAKNIQYF. This sequence joins TRBV5-1 and TRBJ2-4, with D possibly TRBD1 on 6 matching bases. CDR3 size: 16 residues. The V gene's germline CDR1 is SGHRS and CDR2 YFSETQ. The germline V and J ends were trimmed by 0 bases and 1 base, with 11 bases remaining between them.

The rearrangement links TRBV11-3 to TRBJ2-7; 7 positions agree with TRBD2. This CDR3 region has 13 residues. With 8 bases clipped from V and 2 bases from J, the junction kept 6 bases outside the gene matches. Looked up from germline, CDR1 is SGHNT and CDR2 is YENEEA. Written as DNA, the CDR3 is TGTGCCAGCGGCCAGGGAGGGACCTACGAGCAGTACTTC. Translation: CASGQGGTYEQYF.

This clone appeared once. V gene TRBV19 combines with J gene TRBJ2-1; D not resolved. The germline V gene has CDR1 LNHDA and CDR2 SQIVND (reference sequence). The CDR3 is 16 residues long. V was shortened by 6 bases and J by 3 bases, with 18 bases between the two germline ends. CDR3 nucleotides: TGTGCCAGTAGAACATTAATGGCAGACGTCTACAATGAGCAGTTCTTC. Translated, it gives CASRTLMADVYNEQFF.

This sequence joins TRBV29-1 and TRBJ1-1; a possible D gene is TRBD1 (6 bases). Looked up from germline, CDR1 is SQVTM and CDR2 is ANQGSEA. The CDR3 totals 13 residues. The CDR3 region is CSAKEGGGTEAFF. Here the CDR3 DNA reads TGCAGTGCTAAGGAGGGGGGGGGCACTGAAGCTTTCTTT.

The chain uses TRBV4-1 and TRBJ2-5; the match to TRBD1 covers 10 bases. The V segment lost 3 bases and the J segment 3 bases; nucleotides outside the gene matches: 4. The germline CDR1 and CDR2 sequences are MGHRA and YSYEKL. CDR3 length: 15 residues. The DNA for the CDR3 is TGCGCCAGCAGCCACCCGGGGACAGGGGAAGAGACCCAGTACTTC. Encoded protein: CASSHPGTGEETQYF.

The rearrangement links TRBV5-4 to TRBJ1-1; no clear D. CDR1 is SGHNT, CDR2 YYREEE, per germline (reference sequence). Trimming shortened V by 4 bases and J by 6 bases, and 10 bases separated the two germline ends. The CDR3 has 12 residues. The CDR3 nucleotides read TGTGCCAGCAGCATTCAGGAGGCTGAAGCTTTCTTT. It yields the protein CASSIQEAEAFF. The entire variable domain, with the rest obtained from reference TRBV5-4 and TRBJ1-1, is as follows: ETGVTQSPTHLIKTRGQQVTLRCSSQSGHNTVSWYQQALGQGPQFIFQYYREEENGRGNFPPRFSGLQFPNYSSELNVNALELDDSALYLCASSIQEAEAFFGQGTRLTVV.

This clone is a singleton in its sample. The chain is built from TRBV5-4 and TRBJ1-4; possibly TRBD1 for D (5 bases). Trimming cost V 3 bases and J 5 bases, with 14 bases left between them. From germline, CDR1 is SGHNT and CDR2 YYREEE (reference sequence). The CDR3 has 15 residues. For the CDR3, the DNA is TGTGCCAGCAGCTCGGGAGAGGGGTTAAATGAAAAACTGTTTTTT. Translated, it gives CASSSGEGLNEKLFF.